Presented here are 18 T cell receptor beta chains from one specimen sequenced in a study of OX40 agonist ivuxolimab in advanced cancers. The method was immunoSEQ multiplex PCR; TCRdb's version includes in-frame clones alone and lacks a portion of them. The table has tens of thousands of clones, approximately 89% seen once. The sample consisted of CD4+ or CD8+ T cells sorted from blood, taken in a trial of the OX40 agonist ivuxolimab. The receptors originated from an adult with an advanced solid tumor such as melanoma, head and neck, liver or kidney cancer.

Here the CDR3 reads CASRDQGYEQYF. The CDR3 DNA reads TGTGCCAGCAGAGACCAGGGTTACGAGCAGTACTTC. The rearrangement links TRBV2 to TRBJ2-7; a possible D gene is TRBD1 (5 bases). This CDR3 has 12 amino acids. The ends were cut back, 6 bases at V and 4 bases at J, with 10 bases in the middle. In germline, CDR1 is SNHLY, CDR2 FYNNEI.

The rearrangement joins TRBV5-1 to TRBJ1-1; TRBD1 might be the D (5 bases). CDR1 is SGHRS and CDR2 is YFSETQ in the germline V gene. The CDR3 length is 17 residues. The germline V and J ends were trimmed by 0 bases and 1 base, with 16 bases remaining between them. The CDR3 coding sequence is TGCGCCAGCAGCTTGGATTGGCCAGGGCAGGGGAACACTGAAGCTTTCTTT. Protein product: CASSLDWPGQGNTEAFF.

CDR3 sequence: CASSDPTRHNEQFF. In nucleotides, the CDR3 is TGTGCCAGCAGTGACCCCACTAGACACAATGAGCAGTTCTTC. The rearrangement links TRBV6-4 to TRBJ2-1; the D gene is possibly TRBD2 (5 bases). Per the germline V gene, CDR1 is MRHNA and CDR2 is SNTAGT. The V end was cut by 2 bases, the J end by 5 bases, with 10 bases between. CDR3 length equals 14 residues.

This clone was counted a few times. The rearrangement links TRBV4-1 to TRBJ2-5; 12 positions agree with TRBD2. From germline, CDR1 is MGHRA and CDR2 YSYEKL. The CDR3 length is 16 residues. Trimming cost V 4 bases and J 5 bases; bases outside gene matches: 8. CDR3 sequence reads: CASSPSLAGGPETQYF. In nucleotides, the CDR3 is TGCGCCAGCAGCCCCTCCCTAGCGGGAGGGCCGGAGACCCAGTACTTC.

The genes are TRBV5-1 and TRBJ2-7, with D perhaps being TRBD1 or TRBD2 (5 bases each). Per the germline V gene, CDR1 is SGHRS and CDR2 is YFSETQ. Trimming shortened V by 3 bases and J by 2 bases, and 9 bases separated the two germline ends. The CDR3 consists of 13 residues. The CDR3 loop is CASSSGAPYEQYF. The CDR3 DNA follows: TGCGCCAGCAGCTCCGGGGCACCCTACGAGCAGTACTTC.

This chain uses TRBV14 with TRBJ2-6, with D possibly being TRBD1 (6 bases). CDR3 length: 17 residues. With 2 bases removed from V and 1 base from J, the gap between germline ends came to 12 bases. CDR1 SGHDN and CDR2 FVKESK come from the germline V gene. CDR3 DNA sequence: TGTGCCAGCAGCCAACTGGACAGTCCGTCTGGGGCCAACGTCCTGACTTTC. The encoded protein is CASSQLDSPSGANVLTF. Full variable domain (missing parts from reference TRBV14 and TRBJ2-6): EAGVTQFPSHSVIEKGQTVTLRCDPISGHDNLYWYRRVMGKEIKFLLHFVKESKQDESGMPNNRFLAERTGGTYSTLKVQPAELEDSGVYFCASSQLDSPSGANVLTFGAGSRLTVL.

V usage is TRBV4-3 and J usage is TRBJ1-2; a possible D gene is TRBD1 (5 bases). The CDR3 loop spans 17 amino acids. Germline loops: CDR1 LGHNA, CDR2 YSLEER. V lost 0 bases to trimming and J lost 3 bases, with 17 bases between them. The CDR3 DNA is TGCGCCAGCAGCCAAGAAGGGGAGGGGCAACCATACTATGGCTACACCTTC. Amino acid sequence: CASSQEGEGQPYYGYTF.

V gene TRBV7-9 combines with J gene TRBJ2-7; D remains unclear. The CDR3 covers 13 residues. In germline, CDR1 is SEHNR, CDR2 FQNEAQ (reference sequence). The ends were cut back, 5 bases at V and 3 bases at J, with 11 bases in the middle. As DNA, the CDR3 is TGTGCCAGCAGCAGAATTACACGCTACGAGCAGTACTTC. Protein sequence: CASSRITRYEQYF.

V gene TRBV6-5 combines with J gene TRBJ1-2; maybe TRBD1 (5 bases). The germline V gene has CDR1 MNHEY and CDR2 SVGAGI. CDR3 size: 15 residues. The V and J ends lost 6 bases and 3 bases respectively, with 17 bases between them. CDR3 DNA: TGTGCCAGCAGAAGAGTGCCAACAGGAGACTATGGCTACACCTTC. This encodes CASRRVPTGDYGYTF.

The chain has TRBV5-1 and TRBJ2-7, with 7 bases aligning to TRBD1. In germline, CDR1 is SGHRS, CDR2 YFSETQ. With 0 bases clipped from V and 7 bases from J, the junction kept 10 bases outside the gene matches. CDR3 length: 15 amino acids. CDR3 sequence (DNA): TGCGCCAGCAGCTTGGCCGTGAGACAGGGTGATGAGCAGTACTTC. Translation gives CASSLAVRQGDEQYF.

This clone was counted between two and nine times. The gene calls are TRBV18 and TRBJ2-7; D call uncertain. This CDR3 has 15 amino acids. Trimming cost V 2 bases and J 2 bases, with 13 bases left between them. Germline V CDR1 and CDR2: KGHSH, LQKENI. The CDR3 region has the DNA TGTGCCAGCTCACCAAGGCGTATAGATGCCTACGAGCAGTACTTC. Protein product: CASSPRRIDAYEQYF.

This clone appeared a few times. The V gene is TRBV7-6, the J gene TRBJ2-5, with D tentatively TRBD1 (7 bases). Trimming removed 4 bases at V and 3 bases at J, with 15 bases between. CDR1 and CDR2 (germline): SGHVS, FNYEAQ. The CDR3 extends over 15 amino acids. The CDR3: CASSSRQGGKETQYF. The CDR3 DNA reads TGTGCCAGCAGCTCAAGACAGGGAGGAAAAGAGACCCAGTACTTC. Based on the CDR3 plus reference TRBV7-6 and TRBJ2-5, the full variable domain is GAGVSQSPRYKVTKRGQDVALRCDPISGHVSLYWYRQALGQGPEFLTYFNYEAQQDKSGLPNDRFSAERPEGSISTLTIQRTEQRDSAMYRCASSSRQGGKETQYFGPGTRLLVL.

This sequence joins TRBV5-1 and TRBJ2-7, with TRBD1 identical over 7 bases. CDR3 length: 13 residues. Germline V gene sequence: CDR1 SGHRS, CDR2 YFSETQ. V was pared by 5 bases and J by 3 bases, with 5 bases of the junction left unmatched. CDR3 region: CASRDRDYYEQYF. The DNA for the CDR3 is TGCGCCAGCAGAGACAGGGATTACTACGAGCAGTACTTC.

CDR3 protein: CAYSGSSTDTQYF. The DNA of the CDR3 is TGTGCCTATAGTGGATCCAGCACAGATACGCAGTATTTT. This sequence joins TRBV30 and TRBJ2-3; D is uncertain. CDR1 is GTSNPN, CDR2 SVGIG, per germline (reference sequence). V gave up 7 bases and J gave up 0 bases, with 11 bases separating them. This CDR3 contains 13 residues.

The V gene is TRBV18, the J gene TRBJ2-2; no reliable D call. This CDR3 spans 16 amino acids. Germline V CDR1 and CDR2: KGHSH, LQKENI. The V and J ends lost 1 base and 0 bases respectively, with 9 bases between them. CDR3 nucleotide sequence: TGTGCCAGCTCACCACTAAGGGTCTCGAACACCGGGGAGCTGTTTTTT. Protein sequence: CASSPLRVSNTGELFF.

This clone was observed a handful of times. The chain has TRBV9 and TRBJ1-2; D not resolved. The CDR3 has 14 amino acids. Germline V gene sequence: CDR1 SGDLS, CDR2 YYNGEE. The V end was cut by 4 bases, the J end by 2 bases, with 12 bases between. The CDR3 coding sequence is TGTGCCAGCAGCCCTAGGACGGGAAACTATGGCTACACCTTC. The encoded protein is CASSPRTGNYGYTF.

This clone appeared a single time. The chain carries TRBV30 and TRBJ2-3; D is undetermined. V was trimmed by 3 bases and J by 6 bases, leaving 7 bases between them. The CDR3 totals 11 residues. Germline V gene sequence: CDR1 GTSNPN, CDR2 SVGIG (reference sequence). CDR3 residues: CAWSLVDTQYF. The CDR3, as DNA: TGTGCCTGGAGCCTTGTGGATACGCAGTATTTT.

The chain employs TRBV7-2 and TRBJ2-5, with TRBD2 identical over 7 bases. There are 13 residues in the CDR3. The J segment lost 4 bases and the V segment lost 4 bases, leaving 3 bases of the junction unmatched. The V gene's germline CDR1 is SGHTA and CDR2 FQGNSA. This CDR3 is CASSWGGTETQYF. The CDR3, as DNA: TGTGCCAGCAGCTGGGGAGGGACAGAGACCCAGTACTTC. The complete variable domain, with remaining parts taken from reference TRBV7-2 and TRBJ2-5, reads GAGVSQSPSNKVTEKGKDVELRCDPISGHTALYWYRQSLGQGLEFLIYFQGNSAPDKSGLPSDRFSAERTGGSVSTLTIQRTQQEDSAVYLCASSWGGTETQYFGPGTRLLVL.